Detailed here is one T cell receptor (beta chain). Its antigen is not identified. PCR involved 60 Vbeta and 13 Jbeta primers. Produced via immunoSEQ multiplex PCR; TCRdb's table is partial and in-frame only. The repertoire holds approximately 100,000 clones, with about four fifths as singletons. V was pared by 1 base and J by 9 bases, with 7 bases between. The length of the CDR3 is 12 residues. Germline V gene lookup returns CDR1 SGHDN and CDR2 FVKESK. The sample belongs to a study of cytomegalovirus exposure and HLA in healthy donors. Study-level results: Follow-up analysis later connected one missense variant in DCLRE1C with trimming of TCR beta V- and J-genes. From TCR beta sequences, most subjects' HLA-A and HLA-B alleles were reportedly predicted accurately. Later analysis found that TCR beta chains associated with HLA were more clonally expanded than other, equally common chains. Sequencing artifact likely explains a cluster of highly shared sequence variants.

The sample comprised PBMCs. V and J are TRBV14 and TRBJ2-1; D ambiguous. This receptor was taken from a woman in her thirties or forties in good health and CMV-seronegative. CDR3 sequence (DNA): TGTGCCAGCAGCCAAGGGAGAAGTGAGCAGTTCTTC. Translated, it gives CASSQGRSEQFF.